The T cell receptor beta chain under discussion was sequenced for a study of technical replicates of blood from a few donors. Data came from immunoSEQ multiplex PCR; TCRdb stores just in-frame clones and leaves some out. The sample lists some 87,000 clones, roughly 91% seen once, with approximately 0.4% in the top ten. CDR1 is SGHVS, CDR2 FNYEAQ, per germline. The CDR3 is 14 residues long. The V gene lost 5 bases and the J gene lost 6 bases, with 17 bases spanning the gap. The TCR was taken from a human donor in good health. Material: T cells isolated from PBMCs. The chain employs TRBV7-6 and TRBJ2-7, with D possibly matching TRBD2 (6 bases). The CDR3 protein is CASSLGVLGGEQYF. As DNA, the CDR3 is TGTGCCAGCAGCCTCGGGGTCCTCGGGGGCGAGCAGTACTTC.